The 7 T cell receptor beta chains in this list originate from one sample, sequenced in a study of shared clonotypes between healthy human individuals. The method was immunoSEQ multiplex PCR; TCRdb's version includes in-frame clones alone and lacks a portion of them. The table records 740,000 or so clones, 73% of them present only once. Sequenced material: memory CD4+ T cells sorted from blood. Subset described: CD45RA-negative fraction. The receptors were gathered from a woman under 40 in good health.

As DNA, the CDR3 is TGTGCCAGCTCTCGCGGCGGGAGCGGCGGAGATACGCAGTATTTT. This gives the protein CASSRGGSGGDTQYF. The chain is built from TRBV11-1 and TRBJ2-3; TRBD2 matches at 7 bases. This CDR3 is 15 amino acids long. V lost 8 bases to trimming and J lost 5 bases; unmatched junction nucleotides: 13. Germline V gives CDR1 SGHAT, CDR2 FQDESV (reference sequence). The full variable domain, completed using reference TRBV11-1 and TRBJ2-3, is EAEVAQSPRYKITEKSQAVAFWCDPISGHATLYWYRQILGQGPELLVQFQDESVVDDSQLPKDRFSAERLKGVDSTLKIQPAELGDSAMYLCASSRGGSGGDTQYFGPGTRLTVL.

The chain couples TRBV29-1 to TRBJ2-7; 8 nucleotides agree with TRBD1. The CDR3 has 13 residues. Germline assignment: CDR1 SQVTM and CDR2 ANQGSEA. Unmatched junction bases numbered 4, after V lost 4 bases and J lost 2 bases. This chain's CDR3 is CSVAGQGPYEQYF. CDR3 bases: TGCAGCGTTGCTGGACAGGGCCCCTACGAGCAGTACTTC.

The rearrangement uses TRBV28 and TRBJ1-2; the D is unclear. The CDR3 length is 13 residues. Germline V gene lookup returns CDR1 MDHEN and CDR2 SYDVKM. The germline V and J ends were trimmed by 6 bases and 4 bases, with 12 bases remaining between them. In DNA form, the CDR3 reads TGTGCCAGCAGCCCCGGCCCCTCCTATGGCTACACCTTC. Its translation is CASSPGPSYGYTF.

V usage is TRBV7-2 and J usage is TRBJ2-7, with 12 bases lining up with TRBD2. The CDR3 has 19 amino acids. V was clipped by 5 bases and J by 0 bases; unmatched bases: 14. Germline V CDR1 and CDR2: SGHTA, FQGNSA. CDR3 bases: TGTGCCAGCAGCCGCCCGGCTAGCGGGAGGGGGGGAAGCTCCTACGAGCAGTACTTC. Translated: CASSRPASGRGGSSYEQYF. The full variable domain, completed using reference TRBV7-2 and TRBJ2-7, is GAGVSQSPSNKVTEKGKDVELRCDPISGHTALYWYRQSLGQGLEFLIYFQGNSAPDKSGLPSDRFSAERTGGSVSTLTIQRTQQEDSAVYLCASSRPASGRGGSSYEQYFGPGTRLTVT.

V is TRBV5-1 and J is TRBJ1-4, with TRBD1 identical over 8 bases. Germline-derived CDR1 and CDR2 are SGHRS and YFSETQ. J was trimmed by 8 bases and V by 2 bases; bases with no gene match: 8. This CDR3 is 15 amino acids long. CDR3 nucleotides: TGCGCCAGCAGCTTCGCAGGGGGCGACACCGAAAAACTGTTTTTT. This gives the protein CASSFAGGDTEKLFF.

The chain employs TRBV2 and TRBJ2-1; TRBD1 aligns across 8 bases. Germline loops: CDR1 SNHLY, CDR2 FYNNEI. The V gene end was trimmed by 8 bases and the J gene end by 8 bases; junction bases not matched to a gene: 11. The CDR3 totals 14 residues. The CDR3 region has the DNA TGTGCCAGCCGAGACCAGACAGGGGTCGATGAGCAGTTCTTC. It codes for CASRDQTGVDEQFF.

This clone was recorded at least ten times. The J gene is TRBJ1-5, the V gene TRBV2; 7 positions match TRBD1. The germline CDR1 and CDR2 sequences are SNHLY and FYNNEI. The CDR3 runs 15 residues. The J segment lost 6 bases and the V segment lost 9 bases, leaving 14 bases of the junction unmatched. CDR3: CASKPQGVVGQPQHF. In DNA, the CDR3 is TGTGCCAGTAAACCCCAGGGGGTCGTGGGTCAGCCCCAGCATTTT.